This T cell receptor (beta chain) appears in the sequencing data of a study of cytomegalovirus exposure and HLA in healthy donors. 13 Jbeta primers and 60 Vbeta primers were used for the PCR. Produced via immunoSEQ multiplex PCR; TCRdb's table is partial and in-frame only. Of approximately 110,000 clones listed, approximately 80% are singletons. V lost 5 bases to trimming and J lost 7 bases; unmatched junction nucleotides: 14. The CDR3 runs 17 residues. Germline-derived CDR1 and CDR2 are LNHNV and YYDKDF (reference sequence). The sample comprised PBMCs. The chain is built from TRBV15 and TRBJ2-1; 10 bases fit TRBD2. The source is a man aged 45 to 65 in good health and CMV-seronegative. DNA of the CDR3: TGTGCCACCAGCCCTTATGGTACTAGCGGGGACCCTAATGAGCAGTTCTTC. Its protein product is CATSPYGTSGDPNEQFF.